The 26 T cell receptor beta chains given below trace back to one sample, sequenced in a study of blood T cells in healthy people across ages. Alongside a J-beta primer mix, a sample-barcoded 5' primer served in a second PCR lasting roughly 6 to 12 cycles. In TCRdb, the 5' RACE reads were re-called with MiXCR into one record per CDR3 protein. The table shows 600,000 to 650,000 distinct CDR3 sequences, with approximately 50% occurring only once. Sequencing was done on a sample of blood. The receptors here all came from a man aged 55 to 70 in good health.

The CDR3 spells CASSLGGEGQFF. CDR3 DNA sequence: TGTGCCAGCAGCTTAGGCGGGGAAGGGCAGTTCTTC. The chain recombines TRBV11-2 with TRBJ2-1; tentatively, D is TRBD2 (6 bases). CDR3 length: 12 residues. The V and J ends lost 1 base and 12 bases respectively, with 10 bases between them. Germline loops: CDR1 SGHAT, CDR2 FQNNGV.

This clonotype has only one observation. This chain links TRBV3-1 with TRBJ2-4, with no clear D. The end of the DNA fits TRBJ2-5 better, so the J call may be wrong. The length of the CDR3 is 15 residues. From germline, CDR1 is LGHDT and CDR2 YNNKEL (reference sequence). CDR3 sequence reads: CASSQDTVTSETQYF. CDR3 DNA sequence: TGTGCCAGCAGCCAAGACACAGTTACCTCGGAGACCCAGTACTTC.

This clonotype was detected once. The gene calls are TRBV15 and TRBJ1-2; weak D call: TRBD1 (6 bases). This CDR3 is built from 14 residues. Germline CDR1 and CDR2: LNHNV and YYDKDF (reference sequence). Trimming removed 5 bases at V and 4 bases at J, with 14 bases between. The CDR3 sequence: CATSVEDSGYGYTF. As DNA, the CDR3 is TGTGCCACCAGCGTAGAGGACAGCGGCTATGGCTACACCTTC.

The chain carries TRBV12-3 or TRBV12-4 and TRBJ2-5; no clear D. The CDR3 has 14 amino acids. V was shortened by 1 base and J by 8 bases, with 14 bases between the two germline ends. Here the CDR3 DNA reads TGTGCCAGCAGTTTAGAGGCTATCCCAGGTACCCAGTACTTC. This sequence encodes CASSLEAIPGTQYF.

In the case of this clonotype: A much larger clone differs by one base, so this may be a read error. This chain connects TRBV7-2 to TRBJ2-3, with 10 bases matching TRBD2. Germline values: CDR1 SGHTA, CDR2 FQGNSA. Trimming at V came to 5 bases and at J to 0 bases, leaving 2 bases not matched to a gene. The CDR3 loop spans 15 amino acids. The CDR3 reads CASSPAGGSTDTQYF. The CDR3 DNA reads TGTGCCAGCAGCCCAGCGGGGGGGAGCACAGATACGCAGTATTTT.

The chain has TRBV4-2 and TRBJ1-1, with 7 positions matching TRBD1. CDR3 length equals 15 residues. V was pared by 1 base and J by 4 bases, with 6 bases of the junction left unmatched. Germline-derived CDR1 and CDR2 are LGHNA and YNFKEQ. The CDR3 DNA follows: TGTGCCAGCAGCCAAGGGGAGGGGGCTGGCACTGAAGCTTTCTTT. This sequence encodes CASSQGEGAGTEAFF.

In nucleotides, the CDR3 is TGTGCCAGCAGCGTGGACGGGTACTATGGCTACACCTTC. Translation gives CASSVDGYYGYTF. The rearrangement links TRBV5-4 to TRBJ1-2; no reliable D call. Deletions cut 4 bases from V and 3 bases from J, with 10 bases between. Germline CDR1 and CDR2: SGHNT and YYREEE (reference sequence). The CDR3 has 13 residues.

In its sample, this clonotype was seen a few times. The chain employs TRBV7-2 and TRBJ2-1; possible D gene TRBD2, 6 bases. CDR3 size: 15 residues. Germline CDR1 reads SGHTA; CDR2 reads FQGNSA. V lost 2 bases to trimming and J lost 10 bases, with 18 bases between them. The CDR3 region is CASSLSLGGGREQFF. In DNA, the CDR3 is TGTGCCAGCAGCTTATCCTTGGGAGGTGGCCGGGAGCAGTTCTTC.

The chain links TRBV4-1 to TRBJ2-5, with D perhaps TRBD1 or TRBD2 (5 bases each). Between the trimmed V and J ends, which lost 1 base and 1 base, there was a span of 13 bases. The germline V gene encodes CDR1 MGHRA and CDR2 YSYEKL. CDR3 length: 16 residues. The CDR3 reads CASSQAGRDGQETQYF. The CDR3 nucleotides are TGCGCCAGCAGCCAAGCAGGCAGGGACGGCCAAGAGACCCAGTACTTC.

V and J are TRBV7-2 and TRBJ2-3, with no clear D. The germline gives CDR1 SGHTA, CDR2 FQGNSA. This CDR3 comprises 14 residues. V was shortened by 4 bases and J by 6 bases, with 14 bases between the two germline ends. The CDR3 sequence: CASSSRLGGDTQYF. CDR3 coding DNA: TGTGCCAGCAGCTCCCGTCTTGGTGGCGATACGCAGTATTTT. Full variable domain (remainder filled in from reference TRBV7-2 and TRBJ2-3): GAGVSQSPSNKVTEKGKDVELRCDPISGHTALYWYRQSLGQGLEFLIYFQGNSAPDKSGLPSDRFSAERTGGSVSTLTIQRTQQEDSAVYLCASSSRLGGDTQYFGPGTRLTVL.

This clonotype came up a few times. The V gene is TRBV11-2, the J gene TRBJ1-1; D gene uncertain. The CDR3 sequence is 16 residues long. CDR1 and CDR2 (germline): SGHAT, FQNNGV. V was clipped by 2 bases and J by 1 base, with 14 bases between them. For the CDR3, the DNA is TGTGCCAGCAGCTTAAATTCGGGCAGGCAGAACACTGAAGCTTTCTTT. It codes for CASSLNSGRQNTEAFF.

The rearrangement uses TRBV7-9 and TRBJ2-6; D is unclear. CDR1 SEHNR and CDR2 FQNEAQ come from the germline V gene (reference sequence). V gave up 2 bases and J gave up 1 base, with 6 bases separating them. The CDR3 runs 15 residues. The CDR3 region is CASSLSRSGANVLTF. CDR3 nucleotide sequence: TGTGCCAGCAGCTTATCACGGTCTGGGGCCAACGTCCTGACTTTC.

The chain uses TRBV20-1 and TRBJ2-5; D possibly corresponds to TRBD1 (6 bases). The CDR3 length is 15 residues. Germline assignment: CDR1 DFQATT and CDR2 SNEGSKA (reference sequence). V lost 1 base and J lost 2, with 14 bases in between. The CDR3 DNA reads as TGCAGTGCTAGAGGGGGACACGCCATACAAGAGACCCAGTACTTC. It encodes CSARGGHAIQETQYF.

There are a few counts of this clonotype. V gene TRBV29-1 combines with J gene TRBJ2-5, with 12 positions matching TRBD1. V lost 3 bases and J lost 5; bases outside the gene matches: 1. Germline CDR1 reads SQVTM; CDR2 reads ANQGSEA. The CDR3 loop spans 13 amino acids. CDR3 sequence: CSVDGTGGETQYF. CDR3 coding DNA: TGCAGCGTTGACGGGACAGGGGGCGAGACCCAGTACTTC.

About this clonotype itself: Germline is not matched at one junction end, which may reflect a read error. The CDR3 nucleotides read TGTGCCATCAACCCGGGACAGGGTACCTATGACTACACCTTC. Its translation is CAINPGQGTYDYTF. The chain is built from TRBV10-3 and TRBJ1-2; 9 nucleotides align to TRBD1. CDR3 length: 14 residues. CDR1 is ENHRY and CDR2 is SYGVKD in the germline V gene.

The chain uses TRBV28 and TRBJ1-4, with D possibly matching TRBD1 (5 bases). Trimming removed 6 bases from V and 4 bases from J, with 18 bases in between. Looked up from germline, CDR1 is MDHEN and CDR2 is SYDVKM. The CDR3 sequence is 16 residues long. The CDR3 reads CASSRTQGMGNEKLFF. As DNA, the CDR3 is TGTGCCAGCAGCCGCACCCAGGGAATGGGTAATGAAAAACTGTTTTTT.

The table lists this clonotype with a few counts. The chain is built from TRBV5-1 and TRBJ2-5; no firm D call. The J call could be wrong; TRBJ2-7 is a better fit for the DNA end. Germline V lookup: CDR1 SGHRS, CDR2 YFSETQ. CDR3 size: 13 residues. Here the CDR3 reads CASSLEADDEQYF. DNA for the CDR3: TGCGCCAGCAGCTTGGAGGCAGACGACGAGCAGTACTTC.

This clonotype was detected only a few times. The rearrangement uses TRBV3-1 and TRBJ2-5; 9 bases line up with TRBD2. Germline CDR1 and CDR2: LGHDT and YNNKEL (reference sequence). The CDR3 runs to 16 residues. Trimming cost V 4 bases and J 6 bases; bases outside gene matches: 12. The CDR3: CASSPNRASGEKTQYF. The CDR3 nucleotides read TGTGCCAGCAGCCCTAACCGGGCTAGCGGGGAAAAGACCCAGTACTTC.

The table lists this clonotype with many counts. V and J are TRBV6-1 and TRBJ1-6; D possibly corresponds to TRBD1 (6 bases). Deletions cut 8 bases from V and 6 bases from J, with 14 bases between. Germline V gene lookup returns CDR1 MNHNS and CDR2 SASEGT. The CDR3 sequence is 14 residues long. CDR3 sequence reads: CASAKQGINSPLHF. DNA for the CDR3: TGTGCCAGCGCGAAGCAGGGGATTAATTCACCCCTCCACTTT.

V and J are TRBV7-2 and TRBJ1-5, with TRBD1 matching 7 bases. V shed 5 bases and J 2 bases; nucleotides not matched to a gene: 9. Per the germline V gene, CDR1 is SGHTA and CDR2 is FQGNSA. There are 16 residues in the CDR3. This CDR3 is CASSQSSTGRNQPQHF. CDR3 coding DNA: TGTGCCAGCAGCCAATCGTCGACAGGGCGCAATCAGCCCCAGCATTTT.

The rearrangement joins TRBV4-1 to TRBJ2-3; maybe TRBD2 (7 bases). V was pared by 0 bases and J by 6 bases, with 22 bases between. Germline CDR1 MGHRA, CDR2 YSYEKL. The CDR3 length is 18 residues. This CDR3 reads CASSQELYGGLEFDTQYF. DNA for the CDR3: TGCGCCAGCAGCCAAGAGTTGTACGGGGGGCTGGAGTTTGATACGCAGTATTTT.

This clonotype was seen more than once but under ten times. The CDR3 reads CASPSSGFYEQYF. DNA of the CDR3: TGTGCCAGCCCTTCAAGCGGGTTCTACGAGCAGTACTTC. V usage is TRBV5-5 and J usage is TRBJ2-7; D perhaps matches TRBD2 (6 bases). Germline values: CDR1 SGHKS, CDR2 YYEKEE (reference sequence). This CDR3 is 13 amino acids long. The V and J ends lost 7 bases and 3 bases respectively, with 14 bases between them. Full variable domain (outside the CDR3, taken from reference TRBV5-5 and TRBJ2-7): DAGVTQSPTHLIKTRGQQVTLRCSPISGHKSVSWYQQVLGQGPQFIFQYYEKEERGRGNFPDRFSARQFPNYSSELNVNALLLGDSALYLCASPSSGFYEQYFGPGTRLTVT.

The sample holds a few counts of this clonotype. This rearrangement joins TRBV11-2 to TRBJ2-5; TRBD1 matches 7 bases. The CDR3 totals 15 residues. Germline trimming cut 5 bases from V and 1 base from J; bases unmatched to any gene: 7. CDR1 and CDR2 from the germline V gene are SGHAT and FQNNGV. CDR3 bases: TGTGCCAGCAGCATTTGGGACAGCATCCAAGAGACCCAGTACTTC. Its protein product is CASSIWDSIQETQYF.

The rearrangement joins TRBV7-7 to TRBJ2-1; 7 positions match TRBD2. Germline loops: CDR1 SSHAT, CDR2 FNYEAQ (reference sequence). CDR3 length equals 16 residues. The J segment lost 3 bases and the V segment lost 2 bases, leaving 7 bases of the junction unmatched. CDR3 coding DNA: TGTGCCAGCAGCTTAAGTAGGCTAGCGGACTACAATGAGCAGTTCTTC. The encoded protein is CASSLSRLADYNEQFF.

The rearrangement joins TRBV9 to TRBJ2-3; 9 bases agree with TRBD2. With 0 bases clipped from V and 6 bases from J, the junction kept 8 bases outside the gene matches. The CDR3 has 16 residues. Germline V gene sequence: CDR1 SGDLS, CDR2 YYNGEE. CDR3 bases: TGTGCCAGCAGCGTAGAGAGTAGCGGGGGCCCGGATACGCAGTATTTT. Translating gives CASSVESSGGPDTQYF.

This clonotype appeared once. Given a much more abundant clone one base away, this may be a read error. The V gene is TRBV3-1, the J gene TRBJ2-1, with a possible D match to TRBD1 (6 bases). This CDR3 has 12 amino acids. V dropped 0 bases and J dropped 13 bases, with 10 bases sitting between them. Germline CDR1 reads LGHDT; CDR2 reads YNNKEL (reference sequence). The CDR3 DNA reads as TGTGCCAGCAGCCAAGAGCAGGGGACCCAGTTCTTC. Translating gives CASSQEQGTQFF.